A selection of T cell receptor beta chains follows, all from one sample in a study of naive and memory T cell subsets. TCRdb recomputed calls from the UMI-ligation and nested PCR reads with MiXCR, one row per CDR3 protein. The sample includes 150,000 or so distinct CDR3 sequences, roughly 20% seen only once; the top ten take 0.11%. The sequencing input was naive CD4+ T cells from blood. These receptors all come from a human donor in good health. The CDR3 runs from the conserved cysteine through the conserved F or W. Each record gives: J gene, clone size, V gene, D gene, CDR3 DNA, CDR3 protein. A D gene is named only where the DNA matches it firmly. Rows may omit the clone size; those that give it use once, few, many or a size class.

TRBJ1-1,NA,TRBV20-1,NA,TGCAGTGCTAGTCCCGTAAGGGTTGGCACTGAAGCTTTCTTT,CSASPVRVGTEAFF
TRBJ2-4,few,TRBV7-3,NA,TGTGCCAGCAGCTTAACTACGGGGGCCAAAAACATTCAGTACTTC,CASSLTTGAKNIQYF
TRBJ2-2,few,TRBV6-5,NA,TGTGCCAGCAGACCAGGGCTCGGGGAGCTGTTTTTT,CASRPGLGELFF
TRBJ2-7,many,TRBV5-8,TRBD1,TGTGCCAGCAGCCGGACAGGGCCCTACGAGCAGTACTTC,CASSRTGPYEQYF
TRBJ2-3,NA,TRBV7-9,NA,TGTGCCAGCAGCTCTTCCTACCTCGGGACTGATGGGACCGGCACAGATACGCAGTATTTT,CASSSSYLGTDGTGTDTQYF
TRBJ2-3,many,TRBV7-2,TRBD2,TGTGCCAGCAGCTTAGGTTACCGGACTAGCGGATCTAGCACAGATACGCAGTATTTT,CASSLGYRTSGSSTDTQYF
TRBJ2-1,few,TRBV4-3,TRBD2,TGCGCCAGCAGCCAGGTAGCGGGAGGGAAAAGCAATGAGCAGTTCTTC,CASSQVAGGKSNEQFF
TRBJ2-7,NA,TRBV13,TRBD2,TGTGCCAGCAGTCCCCCGGCTAGCGGGAGATGGGGCTCCTACGAGCAGTACTTC,CASSPPASGRWGSYEQYF
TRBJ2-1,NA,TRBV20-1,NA,TGCAGTGCGTCCCTACTTCACAATGAGCAGTTCTTC,CSASLLHNEQFF
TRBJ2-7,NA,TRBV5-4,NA,TGTGCCAGCAGCTCCGGGTCCTCCTACGAGCAGTACTTC,CASSSGSSYEQYF
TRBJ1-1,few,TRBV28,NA,TGTGCCACCTACAGAGGTTCTCTCGGGACTGAAGCTTTCTTT,CATYRGSLGTEAFF
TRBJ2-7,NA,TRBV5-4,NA,TGTGCCAGCAGCTTGTCTAGTCGGGCCCGAGACTCCTACGAGCAGTACTTC,CASSLSSRARDSYEQYF
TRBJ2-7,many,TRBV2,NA,TGTGCCAGCAGTGAAAGGACAGTCTCCTACGAGCAGTACTTC,CASSERTVSYEQYF
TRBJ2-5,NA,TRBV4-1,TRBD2,TGCGCCAGCAGCCAAGACGGGGAGCGGGAGAGGGGAAAGACCCAGTACTTC,CASSQDGERERGKTQYF
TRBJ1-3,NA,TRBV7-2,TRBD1,TGTGCCAGCAGCTTAGCCGGGACAGAAAAAGGAAACACCATATATTTT,CASSLAGTEKGNTIYF
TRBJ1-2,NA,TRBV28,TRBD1,TGTGCCAGCAGCTTCCTATGGGACAGGTTCTCCTTC,CASSFLWDRFSF
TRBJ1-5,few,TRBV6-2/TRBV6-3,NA,TGTGCCAGCTCACCCGACGGTAGATATCAGCCCCAGCATTTT,CASSPDGRYQPQHF
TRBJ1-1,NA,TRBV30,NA,TGTGCCTGGTCTAACGGGGAAGCTTTCTTT,CAWSNGEAFF
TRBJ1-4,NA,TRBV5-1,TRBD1,TGCGCCAGCAGCTCGGACAGGCCAGGGAATGAAAAACTGTTTTTT,CASSSDRPGNEKLFF
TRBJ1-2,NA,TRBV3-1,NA,TGTGCCAGCAGCCAAAGTACCTTTGGACTGAACTATGGCTACACCTTC,CASSQSTFGLNYGYTF
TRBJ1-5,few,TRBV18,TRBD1,TGTGCCAGCTCACCACGGGACAGTAGCAATCAGCCCCAGCATTTT,CASSPRDSSNQPQHF
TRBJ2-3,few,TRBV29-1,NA,TGCAGCGTGCGGGACACCCTCACAGATACGCAGTATTTT,CSVRDTLTDTQYF
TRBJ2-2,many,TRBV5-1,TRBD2,TGCGCCAGCAGCGGAGCGGGAGGGAACACCGGGGAGCTGTTTTTT,CASSGAGGNTGELFF
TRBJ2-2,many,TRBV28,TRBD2,TGTGCCAGCAGACTAGCGGGAGGGATAACCACCGGGGAGCTGTTTTTT,CASRLAGGITTGELFF
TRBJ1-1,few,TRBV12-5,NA,TGTGCTAGTGGTTTGGTACCCACCGTACGGGACACTGAAGCTTTCTTT,CASGLVPTVRDTEAFF
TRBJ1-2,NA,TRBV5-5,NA,TGTGCCAGCAGCGCGGACAGTAGATCTGGTGGCTACACCTTC,CASSADSRSGGYTF